A single sample is the source of the 27 T cell receptor beta chains below, sequenced in a study of blood T cell repertoires in COVID-19. Some clones are missing from TCRdb's copy, which holds only in-frame ones; the method was immunoSEQ multiplex PCR. The sample contains about 200,000 clones, approximately 86% of which appear only once. Sample: PBMCs or T cells enriched from blood (not recorded which). The receptor source for this set is a woman in her 30s who had been exposed to COVID-19.

The chain links TRBV12-3 or TRBV12-4 to TRBJ1-2; 7 nucleotides align to TRBD1. This CDR3 comprises 13 residues. V lost 5 bases, J lost 2 bases, and 2 bases stayed unmatched. CDR3 in amino acids: CASSRQGNYGYTF. The CDR3 region has the DNA TGTGCCAGCAGTCGACAGGGAAACTATGGCTACACCTTC.

The rearrangement links TRBV18 to TRBJ2-3; D is possibly TRBD1 (6 bases). CDR1 KGHSH and CDR2 LQKENI come from the germline V gene. This CDR3 is 16 amino acids long. Trimming removed 1 base at V and 0 bases at J, with 11 bases between. The CDR3 region is CASSPQGTTSTDTQYF. The CDR3 DNA is TGTGCCAGCTCACCACAGGGGACAACTAGCACAGATACGCAGTATTTT. Drawing the rest from reference TRBV18 and TRBJ2-3, the complete variable domain is NAGVMQNPRHLVRRRGQEARLRCSPMKGHSHVYWYRQLPEEGLKFMVYLQKENIIDESGMPKERFSAEFPKEGPSILRIQQVVRGDSAAYFCASSPQGTTSTDTQYFGPGTRLTVL.

This chain's CDR3 is CASNEGGEPQPQHF. DNA for the CDR3: TGTGCCAGCAACGAAGGGGGGGAGCCTCAGCCCCAGCATTTT. V and J are TRBV6-5 and TRBJ1-5; D might be TRBD1 (6 bases). The CDR3 extends over 14 amino acids. Per the germline V gene, CDR1 is MNHEY and CDR2 is SVGAGI. Trimming cost V 7 bases and J 6 bases, with 16 bases left between them.

This clone is a singleton in its sample. The chain links TRBV3-1 (or the pseudogene TRBV3-2) to TRBJ2-7, with D possibly being TRBD2 (8 bases). This CDR3 has 15 residues. The germline V and J ends were trimmed by 5 bases and 2 bases, with 16 bases remaining between them. From germline, CDR1 is LGHDT and CDR2 YNNKEL (reference sequence). DNA of the CDR3: TGTGCCAGCAGCTCGGGAGGGACAGAAACCTACGAGCAGTACTTC. Translated, it gives CASSSGGTETYEQYF.

The V call is TRBV2, the J call TRBJ2-6; D remains ambiguous. The CDR3 spans 15 residues. Per germline, CDR1 SNHLY and CDR2 FYNNEI. V was cut by 3 bases and J by 2 bases, with 8 bases left in between. The CDR3 sequence: CASSDSGAGANVLTF. CDR3 bases: TGTGCCAGCAGTGATTCGGGTGCTGGGGCCAACGTCCTGACTTTC.

The chain has TRBV27 and TRBJ2-1; TRBD1 is a possible D gene (6 bases). The germline V and J ends were trimmed by 2 bases and 7 bases, with 9 bases remaining between them. The CDR3 is 13 residues long. The germline CDR1 and CDR2 sequences are MNHEY and SMNVEV (reference sequence). Here the CDR3 DNA reads TGTGCCAGCAGTTTACCTACAGGGAATGAGCAGTTCTTC. Protein: CASSLPTGNEQFF.

Only one count was recorded for this clone. This sequence joins TRBV4-2 and TRBJ2-3; a weak D match, TRBD1 (5 bases). The CDR3 spans 15 residues. Trimming removed 0 bases from V and 4 bases from J, with 11 bases in between. Per germline, CDR1 LGHNA and CDR2 YNFKEQ. CDR3 in DNA: TGTGCCAGCAGCCAAGACAGGGTAAGGGCAGATACGCAGTATTTT. It encodes CASSQDRVRADTQYF.

The rearrangement joins TRBV7-9 to TRBJ2-7; 9 nucleotides align to TRBD1. The CDR3 has 13 residues. V lost 4 bases to trimming and J lost 2 bases; unmatched junction nucleotides: 0. Looked up from germline, CDR1 is SEHNR and CDR2 is FQNEAQ (reference sequence). The CDR3 loop reads CASSWTGAYEQYF. CDR3 sequence (DNA): TGTGCCAGCAGCTGGACAGGGGCCTACGAGCAGTACTTC.

V is TRBV6-1 and J is TRBJ1-2; D is possibly TRBD1 (5 bases). Trimming removed 5 bases at V and 3 bases at J, with 10 bases between. This CDR3 contains 13 residues. The V gene's germline CDR1 is MNHNS and CDR2 SASEGT. CDR3 nucleotides: TGTGCCAGCAGTTCGGGGGGTGACTATGGCTACACCTTC. Its protein is CASSSGGDYGYTF.

The CDR3 region is CASRAPEAGASLVSYEQYF. CDR3 DNA sequence: TGTGCAAGTCGCGCCCCAGAAGCGGGGGCAAGCCTTGTCTCCTACGAGCAGTACTTC. The chain carries TRBV12-2 and TRBJ2-7; the table's D call TRBD2 went unverified against the DNA. TRBV12-2 is a pseudogene segment. The CDR3 contains 19 residues.

The V call is TRBV7-6, the J call TRBJ1-5, with 10 bases lining up with TRBD1. Germline V gene data show CDR1 as SGHVS and CDR2 as FNYEAQ. The CDR3 covers 16 residues. V gave up 5 bases and J gave up 5 bases; unmatched junction bases: 9. CDR3 region: CASSPRTGQGDQPQHF. The CDR3 DNA follows: TGTGCCAGCAGCCCCCGAACTGGACAGGGGGATCAGCCCCAGCATTTT.

The V gene is TRBV12-3 or TRBV12-4, the J gene TRBJ1-2; TRBD1 agrees at 8 bases. This CDR3 spans 12 amino acids. The ends lost 5 bases at V and 6 bases at J; junction bases unmatched: 2. CDR3 protein: CASSRTGNGYTF. The CDR3 DNA reads as TGTGCCAGCAGTCGGACAGGGAATGGCTACACCTTC.

Only one count was recorded for this clone. The same CDR3 is also encoded by other DNA sequences in this sample. This chain links TRBV11-3 with TRBJ2-2; TRBD2 aligns across 7 bases. J was trimmed by 6 bases and V by 2 bases; bases with no gene match: 0. CDR3 length equals 13 residues. Germline CDR1 SGHNT, CDR2 YENEEA. For the CDR3, the DNA is TGTGCCAGCAGCTTACGGGGGGCCGGGGAGCTGTTTTTT. This sequence encodes CASSLRGAGELFF.

J is TRBJ1-2 and V is TRBV9; D possibly corresponds to TRBD1 (5 bases). Germline loops: CDR1 SGDLS, CDR2 YYNGEE. Between the trimmed V and J ends, which lost 4 bases and 1 base, there was a span of 11 bases. This CDR3 contains 14 residues. In DNA, the CDR3 is TGTGCCAGCAGCCTTGGGGGGAGTAACTATGGCTACACCTTC. Its protein product is CASSLGGSNYGYTF.

This clone has more than one count but fewer than ten. V and J are TRBV30 and TRBJ1-1; 8 positions match TRBD1. CDR1 GTSNPN and CDR2 SVGIG come from the germline V gene (reference sequence). After removal of 4 bases from V and 0 bases from J, the junction contained 4 bases not matched to a gene. This CDR3 spans 14 amino acids. The CDR3 protein is CAWNRGQVNTEAFF. The CDR3 bases are TGTGCCTGGAACAGGGGACAGGTGAACACTGAAGCTTTCTTT.

CDR3 loop: CASSEMVDSPLHF. DNA of the CDR3: TGTGCCAGCAGTGAAATGGTAGATTCACCCCTCCACTTT. V and J are TRBV6-1 and TRBJ1-6; D unresolved. CDR3 length: 13 residues. CDR1 and CDR2 (germline): MNHNS, SASEGT. Trimming shortened V by 2 bases and J by 8 bases, and 7 bases separated the two germline ends.

The DNA for the CDR3 is TGTGCCAGCAGCCCCTCACAGGGGTCCTACGAGCAGTACTTC. Translated: CASSPSQGSYEQYF. This rearrangement joins TRBV5-5 to TRBJ2-7, with 7 bases that match TRBD1. Germline V lookup: CDR1 SGHKS, CDR2 YYEKEE (reference sequence). The CDR3 runs to 14 residues. J was trimmed by 1 base and V by 4 bases; bases with no gene match: 5. Based on the CDR3 plus reference TRBV5-5 and TRBJ2-7, the full variable domain is DAGVTQSPTHLIKTRGQQVTLRCSPISGHKSVSWYQQVLGQGPQFIFQYYEKEERGRGNFPDRFSARQFPNYSSELNVNALLLGDSALYLCASSPSQGSYEQYFGPGTRLTVT.

The chain employs TRBV13 and TRBJ1-5; perhaps TRBD1 as D (6 bases). CDR3 size: 14 residues. Trimming pared 5 bases from V and 0 bases from J, leaving 8 bases between. CDR1 is PRHDT, CDR2 FYEKMQ, per germline (reference sequence). The CDR3 DNA reads as TGTGCCAGCAGCACCAGGGGTAGCAATCAGCCCCAGCATTTT. Translating it yields CASSTRGSNQPQHF.

This clone has a single count. The rearrangement links TRBV2 to TRBJ1-5, with D maybe TRBD1 (6 bases). Germline V gene data show CDR1 as SNHLY and CDR2 as FYNNEI. V lost 6 bases to trimming and J lost 7 bases, with 19 bases between them. This CDR3 is 15 amino acids long. The DNA of the CDR3 is TGTGCCAGCAGGAGCCCCACAGGGCGAGGACAGCCCCAGCATTTT. Encoded protein: CASRSPTGRGQPQHF.

The chain combines TRBV2 with TRBJ1-1; tentatively, D is TRBD1 (5 bases). CDR1 and CDR2 (germline): SNHLY, FYNNEI. V lost 1 base to trimming and J lost 8 bases, with 14 bases between them. The CDR3 contains 14 residues. The CDR3: CASSEGQGTVEAFF. CDR3 in DNA: TGTGCCAGCAGTGAAGGGCAGGGTACTGTGGAAGCTTTCTTT.

This sequence joins TRBV6-2 or TRBV6-3 and TRBJ1-5; 8 bases line up with TRBD1. After removal of 6 bases from V and 1 base from J, the junction contained 11 bases not matched to a gene. Looked up from germline, CDR1 is MNHEY and CDR2 is SVGEGT. The CDR3 runs to 17 residues. The DNA of the CDR3 is TGTGCCAGCAGCCCCACAGGGGGGGTTGCGAGCAATCAGCCCCAGCATTTT. It yields the protein CASSPTGGVASNQPQHF.

The J gene is TRBJ1-1, the V gene TRBV21-1; TRBD1 is the table's D call, not checked against the DNA. TRBV21-1 is termed a pseudogene. The CDR3 covers 18 residues. CDR3 loop: CASSVHRKPILRDTEAFF. The CDR3 nucleotides read TGTGCCAGCAGCGTGCACAGGAAACCTATCTTAAGGGACACTGAAGCTTTCTTT.

The sample holds one count of this clone. The chain carries TRBV3-1 (or the pseudogene TRBV3-2) and TRBJ1-2, with 7 bases that match TRBD1. Per germline, CDR1 LGHDT and CDR2 YNNKEL (reference sequence). Losses at the gene ends were 0 bases for V and 6 bases for J; bases not matched to a gene: 10. The CDR3 runs to 16 residues. CDR3 DNA sequence: TGTGCCAGCAGCCAAGATGGAAGAGGGGGCGAAGATGGCTACACCTTC. This translates into CASSQDGRGGEDGYTF.

The J gene is TRBJ2-1, the V gene TRBV18; 11 bases map to TRBD1. This CDR3 region has 15 residues. V lost 4 bases to trimming and J lost 7 bases; unmatched junction nucleotides: 6. Germline CDR1 KGHSH, CDR2 LQKENI. CDR3: CASSLGQGARNEQFF. CDR3 DNA sequence: TGTGCCAGCTCACTCGGACAGGGGGCGCGGAATGAGCAGTTCTTC.

This chain connects TRBV30 to TRBJ2-1, with 13 bases that match TRBD2. The V gene end was trimmed by 4 bases and the J gene end by 6 bases; junction bases not matched to a gene: 6. This CDR3 has 15 amino acids. CDR1 and CDR2 from the germline V gene are GTSNPN and SVGIG (reference sequence). The CDR3 protein is CAWTTSGGGTNEQFF. The CDR3 coding sequence is TGTGCCTGGACCACTAGCGGGGGGGGAACCAATGAGCAGTTCTTC.

The chain employs TRBV18 and TRBJ1-1; TRBD1 matches at 9 bases. The CDR3 has 14 residues. Germline-derived CDR1 and CDR2 are KGHSH and LQKENI. V dropped 5 bases and J dropped 2; count of bases not matched to a gene: 3. CDR3 DNA: TGTGCCAGCTCAGCGACAGGGGGTAACACTGAAGCTTTCTTT. It is translated as CASSATGGNTEAFF.

The V and J genes are TRBV19 and TRBJ2-1, with TRBD2 matching 11 bases. This CDR3 has 20 amino acids. Germline loops: CDR1 LNHDA, CDR2 SQIVND (reference sequence). J was trimmed by 0 bases and V by 4 bases; bases with no gene match: 14. CDR3: CASSTPLAGGRGGSYNEQFF. CDR3 DNA sequence: TGTGCCAGTAGTACTCCCTTAGCGGGGGGGCGCGGCGGCTCCTACAATGAGCAGTTCTTC. The variable domain in full, with the rest retrieved from reference TRBV19 and TRBJ2-1, is DGGITQSPKYLFRKEGQNVTLSCEQNLNHDAMYWYRQDPGQGLRLIYYSQIVNDFQKGDIAEGYSVSREKKESFPLTVTSAQKNPTAFYLCASSTPLAGGRGGSYNEQFFGPGTRLTVL.